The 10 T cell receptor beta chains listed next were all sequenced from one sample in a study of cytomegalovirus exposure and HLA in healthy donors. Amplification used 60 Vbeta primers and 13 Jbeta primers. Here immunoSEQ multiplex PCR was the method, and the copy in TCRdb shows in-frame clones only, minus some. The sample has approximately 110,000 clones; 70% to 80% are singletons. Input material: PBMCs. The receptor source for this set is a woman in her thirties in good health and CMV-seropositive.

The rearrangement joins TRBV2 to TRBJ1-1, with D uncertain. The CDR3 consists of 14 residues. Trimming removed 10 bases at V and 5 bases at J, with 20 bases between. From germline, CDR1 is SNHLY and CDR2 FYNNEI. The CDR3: CATIAEKAVTEAFF. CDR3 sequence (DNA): TGTGCCACGATCGCGGAGAAAGCGGTAACTGAAGCTTTCTTT.

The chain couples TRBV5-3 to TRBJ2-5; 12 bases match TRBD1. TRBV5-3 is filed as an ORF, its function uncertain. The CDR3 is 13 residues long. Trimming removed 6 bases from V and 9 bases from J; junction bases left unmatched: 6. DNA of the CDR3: TGTGCCAGAAACCGGGACAGGGGGCCGGCCCAGTACTTC. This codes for CARNRDRGPAQYF.

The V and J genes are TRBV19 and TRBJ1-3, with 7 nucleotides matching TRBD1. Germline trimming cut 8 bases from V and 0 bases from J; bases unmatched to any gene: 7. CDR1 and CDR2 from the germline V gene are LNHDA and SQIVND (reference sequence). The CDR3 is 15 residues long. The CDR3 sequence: CASRDPGGSGNTIYF. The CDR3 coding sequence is TGTGCCAGTCGAGACCCAGGGGGCTCTGGAAACACCATATATTTT. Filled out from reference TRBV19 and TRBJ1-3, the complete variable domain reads DGGITQSPKYLFRKEGQNVTLSCEQNLNHDAMYWYRQDPGQGLRLIYYSQIVNDFQKGDIAEGYSVSREKKESFPLTVTSAQKNPTAFYLCASRDPGGSGNTIYFGEGSWLTVV.

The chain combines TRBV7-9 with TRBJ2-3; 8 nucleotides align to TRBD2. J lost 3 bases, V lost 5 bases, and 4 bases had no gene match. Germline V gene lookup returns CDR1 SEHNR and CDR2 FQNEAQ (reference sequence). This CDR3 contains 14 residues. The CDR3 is CASSRRLATDTQYF. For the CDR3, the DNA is TGTGCCAGCAGCCGTCGACTAGCGACAGATACGCAGTATTTT.

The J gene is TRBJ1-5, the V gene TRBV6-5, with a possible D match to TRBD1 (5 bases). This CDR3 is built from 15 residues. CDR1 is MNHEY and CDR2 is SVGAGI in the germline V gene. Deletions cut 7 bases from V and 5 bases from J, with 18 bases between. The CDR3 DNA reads TGTGCCAGCAAGAAAGGAGGGGCCTCCTATCAGCCCCAGCATTTT. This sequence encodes CASKKGGASYQPQHF.

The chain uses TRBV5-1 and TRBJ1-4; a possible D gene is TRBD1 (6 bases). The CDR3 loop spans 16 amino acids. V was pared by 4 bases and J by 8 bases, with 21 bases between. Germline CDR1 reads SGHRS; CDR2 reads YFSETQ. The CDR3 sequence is CASSNPSQGPPEKLFF. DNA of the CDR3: TGCGCCAGCAGCAACCCTTCACAGGGCCCTCCGGAAAAACTGTTTTTT. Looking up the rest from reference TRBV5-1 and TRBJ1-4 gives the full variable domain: KAGVTQTPRYLIKTRGQQVTLSCSPISGHRSVSWYQQTPGQGLQFLFEYFSETQRNKGNFPGRFSGRQFSNSRSEMNVSTLELGDSALYLCASSNPSQGPPEKLFFGSGTQLSVL.

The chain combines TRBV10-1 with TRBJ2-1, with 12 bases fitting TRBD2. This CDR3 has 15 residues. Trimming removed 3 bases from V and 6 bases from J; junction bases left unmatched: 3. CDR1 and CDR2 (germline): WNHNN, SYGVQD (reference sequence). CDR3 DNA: TGCGCCAGCAGTGAAACTAGCGGGGGGCTCAATGAGCAGTTCTTC. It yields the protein CASSETSGGLNEQFF.

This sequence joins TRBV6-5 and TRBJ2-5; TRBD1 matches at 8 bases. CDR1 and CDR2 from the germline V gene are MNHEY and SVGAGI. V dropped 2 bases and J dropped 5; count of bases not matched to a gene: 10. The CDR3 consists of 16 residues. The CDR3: CASSYTRTGLGETQYF. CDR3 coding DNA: TGTGCCAGCAGTTACACCCGGACAGGGCTGGGGGAGACCCAGTACTTC.

The CDR3: CAGRDRDYEQYF. The CDR3 nucleotides are TGTGCCGGCCGGGACAGGGACTACGAGCAGTACTTC. The rearrangement links TRBV2 to TRBJ2-5, with 9 positions matching TRBD1. The closer fit of TRBJ2-7 to the DNA end suggests the J call may be wrong. The V gene's germline CDR1 is SNHLY and CDR2 FYNNEI. This CDR3 region has 12 residues.

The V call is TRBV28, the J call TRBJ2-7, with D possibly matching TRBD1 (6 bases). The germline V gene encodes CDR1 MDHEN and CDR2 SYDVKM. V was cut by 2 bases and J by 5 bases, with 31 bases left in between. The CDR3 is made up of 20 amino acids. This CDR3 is CASSLPRLPGTPYLSHEQYF. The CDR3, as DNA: TGTGCCAGCAGTTTACCCCGACTGCCGGGGACACCTTATTTGAGCCACGAGCAGTACTTC. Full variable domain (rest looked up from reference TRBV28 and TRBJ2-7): DVKVTQSSRYLVKRTGEKVFLECVQDMDHENMFWYRQDPGLGLRLIYFSYDVKMKEKGDIPEGYSVSREKKERFSLILESASTNQTSMYLCASSLPRLPGTPYLSHEQYFGPGTRLTVT.